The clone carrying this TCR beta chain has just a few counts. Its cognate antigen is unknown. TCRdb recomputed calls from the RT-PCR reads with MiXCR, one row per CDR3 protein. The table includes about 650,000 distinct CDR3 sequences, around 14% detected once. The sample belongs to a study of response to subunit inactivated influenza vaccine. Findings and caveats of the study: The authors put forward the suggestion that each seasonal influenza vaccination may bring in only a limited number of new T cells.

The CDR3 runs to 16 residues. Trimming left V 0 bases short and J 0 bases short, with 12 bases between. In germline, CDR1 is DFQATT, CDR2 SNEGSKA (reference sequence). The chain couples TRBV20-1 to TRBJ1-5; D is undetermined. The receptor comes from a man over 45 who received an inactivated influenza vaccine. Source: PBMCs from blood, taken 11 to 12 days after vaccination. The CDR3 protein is CSARDLRVLSNQPQHF. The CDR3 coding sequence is TGCAGTGCTAGAGATCTCCGGGTACTTAGCAATCAGCCCCAGCATTTT.